Sequencing of this T cell receptor beta chain was carried out in a study of T cells in Graves' hyperthyroidism and ophthalmopathy. The investigators amplified TCR beta CDR3 regions from RNA transcripts. Carried out on the TCR CDR3, a first-round RT-PCR used the HTBI primer set. Using its own MiXCR run on the multiplex PCR reads, TCRdb lists one record per CDR3 protein. The sample lists more than 550,000 distinct CDR3 sequences; around 16% were seen once. General study points: Researchers found most expanded thyroid clonotypes above 0.001 in blood as well.

V shed 8 bases and J shed 2 bases, with 13 bases lying between them. The CDR3 loop spans 14 amino acids. The germline CDR1 and CDR2 sequences are MDHEN and SYDVKM. Aged 18 to 65, the patients had hyperthyroidism that was newly diagnosed and had lasted under 2 months. This clonotype was recorded at least ten times. Its antigen is not known. The rearrangement uses TRBV28 and TRBJ2-1; the D is unclear. The sequencing sample was made of blood. This clonotype was sampled from a man aged 45-65 years with Graves' hyperthyroidism. The CDR3 here is CASLTRHPYNEQFF. CDR3 nucleotides: TGTGCCAGCCTCACCAGACACCCCTACAATGAGCAGTTCTTC.